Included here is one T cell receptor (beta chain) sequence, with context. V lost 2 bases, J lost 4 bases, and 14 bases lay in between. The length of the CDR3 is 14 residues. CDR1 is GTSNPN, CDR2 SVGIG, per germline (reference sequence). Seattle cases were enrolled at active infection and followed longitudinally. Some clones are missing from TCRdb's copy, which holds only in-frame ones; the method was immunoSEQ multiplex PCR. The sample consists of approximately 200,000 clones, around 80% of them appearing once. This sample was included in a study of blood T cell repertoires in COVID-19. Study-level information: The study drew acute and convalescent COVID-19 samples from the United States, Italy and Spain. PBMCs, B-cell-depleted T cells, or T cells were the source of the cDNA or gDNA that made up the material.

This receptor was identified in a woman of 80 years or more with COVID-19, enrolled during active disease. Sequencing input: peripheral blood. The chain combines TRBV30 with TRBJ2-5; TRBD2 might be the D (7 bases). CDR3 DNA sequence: TGTGCCTGGAGTAGGGGGGGGTTGGGAGAGACCCAGTACTTC. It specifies CAWSRGGLGETQYF.